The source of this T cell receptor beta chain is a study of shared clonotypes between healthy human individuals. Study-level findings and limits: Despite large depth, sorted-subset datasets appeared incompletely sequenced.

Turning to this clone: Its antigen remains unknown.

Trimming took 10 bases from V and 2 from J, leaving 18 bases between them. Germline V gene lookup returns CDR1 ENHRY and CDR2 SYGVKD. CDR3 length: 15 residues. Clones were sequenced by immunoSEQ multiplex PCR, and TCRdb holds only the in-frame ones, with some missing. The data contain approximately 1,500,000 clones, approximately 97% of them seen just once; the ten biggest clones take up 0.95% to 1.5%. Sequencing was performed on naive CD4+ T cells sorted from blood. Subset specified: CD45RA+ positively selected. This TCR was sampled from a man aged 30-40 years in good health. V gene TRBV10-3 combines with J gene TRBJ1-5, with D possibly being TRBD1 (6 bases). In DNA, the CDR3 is TGTGCCACCGACCTGGGGGGGCTCGGCAATCAGCCCCAGCATTTT. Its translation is CATDLGGLGNQPQHF.